These 21 T cell receptor beta chains were all obtained from the same sample, sequenced in a study of blood T cell repertoires in COVID-19. Clones were read by immunoSEQ multiplex PCR, and TCRdb kept only the in-frame ones, dropping some. Of more than 110,000 clones listed, 86% are singletons. The sequenced material came from PBMCs or T cells enriched from blood (not recorded which). These receptors all stem from a man aged 50 to 60 who had recovered from COVID-19.

This chain links TRBV5-1 with TRBJ2-7, with unresolved D. Germline loops: CDR1 SGHRS, CDR2 YFSETQ. This CDR3 is built from 12 residues. V lost 0 bases and J 7 bases, leaving 8 bases between the germline ends. The CDR3 reads CASSLELREQYF. The DNA for the CDR3 is TGCGCCAGCAGCTTGGAACTGAGAGAGCAGTACTTC.

V and J are TRBV6-2 or TRBV6-3 and TRBJ2-7; possible D gene TRBD1, 6 bases. This CDR3 has 13 residues. V lost 4 bases to trimming and J lost 6 bases, with 13 bases between them. From germline, CDR1 is MNHEY and CDR2 SVGEGT. The CDR3 loop reads CASSSRQGGEQYV. The CDR3 DNA sequence: TGTGCCAGCAGTTCCCGACAAGGGGGCGAGCAGTACGTC.

This chain joins TRBV28 and TRBJ2-3; 7 bases line up with TRBD1. From germline, CDR1 is MDHEN and CDR2 SYDVKM. The CDR3 loop spans 14 amino acids. Trimming at V came to 6 bases and at J to 4 bases, leaving 7 bases not matched to a gene. DNA of the CDR3: TGTGCCAGCAGACAAGGGGGCGCGTCAGATACGCAGTATTTT. Its translation: CASRQGGASDTQYF. The full variable domain, its missing parts supplied by reference TRBV28 and TRBJ2-3, is DVKVTQSSRYLVKRTGEKVFLECVQDMDHENMFWYRQDPGLGLRLIYFSYDVKMKEKGDIPEGYSVSREKKERFSLILESASTNQTSMYLCASRQGGASDTQYFGPGTRLTVL.

This clone came up once. This chain links TRBV9 with TRBJ2-3; a weak D match, TRBD1 (5 bases). CDR3 length: 13 residues. The germline V gene encodes CDR1 SGDLS and CDR2 YYNGEE. V was shortened by 3 bases and J by 7 bases, with 12 bases between the two germline ends. CDR3 sequence reads: CASSGAGRNTQYF. The CDR3 DNA sequence: TGTGCCAGCAGCGGCGCAGGGCGCAATACGCAGTATTTT.

The chain links TRBV21-1 to TRBJ2-7; the D call of TRBD1 is as the table states it, not checked on the DNA. TRBV21-1 corresponds to a pseudogene. The CDR3 has 13 amino acids. The CDR3 sequence: CASLVRGCYEQYV. Written as DNA, the CDR3 is TGTGCCAGCCTAGTAAGGGGCTGCTACGAGCAGTACGTC.

The chain recombines TRBV7-3 with TRBJ2-2, with 7 bases aligning to TRBD1. The length of the CDR3 is 15 residues. Per the germline V gene, CDR1 is SGHTA and CDR2 is FQGTGA. J was trimmed by 6 bases and V by 1 base; bases with no gene match: 5. This CDR3 reads CASSLRARGSGELFF. Written as DNA, the CDR3 is TGTGCCAGCAGCTTAAGAGCCAGGGGGTCCGGGGAGCTGTTTTTT.

The rearrangement joins TRBV19 to TRBJ1-3; the D gene is possibly TRBD1 (6 bases). Germline assignment: CDR1 LNHDA and CDR2 SQIVND (reference sequence). The V end lost 4 bases, the J end lost 0 bases, and 13 bases lay between the germline ends. The CDR3 covers 16 residues. DNA for the CDR3: TGTGCCAGTAGTAGGGGACACCGGAGCTCTGGAAACACCATATATTTT. Amino acid sequence: CASSRGHRSSGNTIYF.

V gene TRBV6-5 combines with J gene TRBJ2-5; 15 nucleotides agree with TRBD2. From germline, CDR1 is MNHEY and CDR2 SVGAGI. The trim removed 10 bases at V and 7 bases at J, leaving 4 bases unmatched. The CDR3 is made up of 13 amino acids. CDR3 loop: CATGTSGRMTQYF. For the CDR3, the DNA is TGTGCCACCGGGACTAGCGGGAGGATGACCCAGTACTTC.

The rearrangement joins TRBV7-3 to TRBJ2-1; TRBD2 matches 13 bases. J gave up 6 bases and V 5 bases, and 13 bases lay outside the gene matches. CDR1 is SGHTA, CDR2 FQGTGA, per germline. This CDR3 is built from 18 residues. CDR3 bases: TGTGCCAGCAGCGACCCGACTAGCGGGGGGCCTTATTCCAATGAGCAGTTCTTC. It encodes CASSDPTSGGPYSNEQFF.

V gene TRBV19 combines with J gene TRBJ2-3; 8 positions match TRBD2. The CDR3 totals 15 residues. The germline V gene encodes CDR1 LNHDA and CDR2 SQIVND (reference sequence). V lost 3 bases, J lost 6 bases, and 8 bases stayed unmatched. The CDR3 bases are TGTGCCAGTAGTATCTTCGGGGGGGGTACGGATACGCAGTATTTT. Translated, it gives CASSIFGGGTDTQYF.

This clone was seen a handful of times. The rearrangement links TRBV5-1 to TRBJ2-5; 8 bases align to TRBD2. V trimming: 4 bases; J trimming: 5 bases; junction bases outside the gene matches: 16. The CDR3 covers 17 residues. Per the germline V gene, CDR1 is SGHRS and CDR2 is YFSETQ. The CDR3 reads CASSHPGLPSGSETQYF. CDR3 coding DNA: TGCGCCAGCAGCCATCCGGGACTCCCTAGCGGGTCGGAGACCCAGTACTTC.

This clone appeared once. This chain connects TRBV2 to TRBJ1-1, with 9 bases lining up with TRBD1. V was clipped by 6 bases and J by 4 bases; unmatched bases: 3. Germline CDR1 SNHLY, CDR2 FYNNEI. The CDR3 runs to 13 residues. CDR3 sequence reads: CASRNRGPTEAFF. CDR3 coding DNA: TGTGCCAGCAGAAACAGGGGGCCCACTGAAGCTTTCTTT.

This chain uses TRBV9 with TRBJ1-4; D might be TRBD1 (5 bases). The CDR3 is 13 residues long. Germline assignment: CDR1 SGDLS and CDR2 YYNGEE. V lost 3 bases to trimming and J lost 10 bases, with 13 bases between them. The CDR3 here is CASSGRQRGKLFF. The DNA for the CDR3 is TGTGCCAGCAGCGGGAGACAGCGTGGAAAACTGTTTTTT.

There are a few counts of this clone. This rearrangement joins TRBV19 to TRBJ1-1, with 8 bases fitting TRBD1. CDR1 is LNHDA and CDR2 is SQIVND in the germline V gene (reference sequence). The CDR3 has 15 amino acids. The V and J ends lost 3 bases and 6 bases, in that order; junction bases with no gene match: 9. This CDR3 reads CASSMEATGAAEAFF. The CDR3 bases are TGTGCCAGTAGTATGGAAGCGACAGGGGCGGCTGAAGCTTTCTTT.

V usage is TRBV2 and J usage is TRBJ1-1; D not resolved. Germline values: CDR1 SNHLY, CDR2 FYNNEI. CDR3 length: 11 amino acids. Trimming took 5 bases from V and 6 from J, leaving 7 bases between them. CDR3: CASSTYAEAFF. The CDR3, as DNA: TGTGCCAGCAGTACCTACGCTGAAGCTTTCTTT.

The gene calls are TRBV7-9 and TRBJ2-1, with 9 nucleotides matching TRBD1. Germline CDR1 SEHNR, CDR2 FQNEAQ (reference sequence). The CDR3 covers 15 residues. The trim removed 1 base at V and 8 bases at J, leaving 6 bases unmatched. The CDR3 loop reads CASSLGTGVTHEQFF. CDR3 nucleotides: TGTGCCAGCAGCTTAGGGACAGGGGTCACTCATGAGCAGTTCTTC.

The genes are TRBV19 and TRBJ2-7, with 10 nucleotides matching TRBD1. Looked up from germline, CDR1 is LNHDA and CDR2 is SQIVND (reference sequence). V was pared by 5 bases and J by 2 bases, with 3 bases of the junction left unmatched. This CDR3 has 14 amino acids. The CDR3 reads CASSPGTGAYEQYF. DNA for the CDR3: TGTGCCAGTAGTCCCGGGACAGGGGCCTACGAGCAGTACTTC.

This clone has just a few counts. The chain links TRBV28 to TRBJ1-1; possibly TRBD1 for D (6 bases). The CDR3 length is 16 residues. CDR1 MDHEN and CDR2 SYDVKM come from the germline V gene. V was trimmed by 6 bases and J by 5 bases, leaving 22 bases between them. Written as DNA, the CDR3 is TGTGCCAGCAGCCCCGCCGGTTTTAGGGGGGGAACTGAAGCTTTCTTT. This sequence encodes CASSPAGFRGGTEAFF.

This clone was seen just once. The V and J genes are TRBV7-2 and TRBJ2-3; D not resolved. There are 15 residues in the CDR3. The germline V gene encodes CDR1 SGHTA and CDR2 FQGNSA. Between the trimmed V and J ends, which lost 1 base and 0 bases, there was a span of 8 bases. For the CDR3, the DNA is TGTGCCAGCAGCTTAGGGTGGCGGAGCACAGATACGCAGTATTTT. Protein sequence: CASSLGWRSTDTQYF.

The chain links TRBV19 to TRBJ1-1; the D gene is possibly TRBD1 (6 bases). This CDR3 comprises 15 residues. Looked up from germline, CDR1 is LNHDA and CDR2 is SQIVND (reference sequence). Trimming shortened V by 4 bases and J by 0 bases, and 12 bases separated the two germline ends. Here the CDR3 reads CASSTRTALNTEAFF. The CDR3 bases are TGTGCCAGTAGTACCAGGACAGCTTTGAACACTGAAGCTTTCTTT.

This clone has a handful of counts. Compared with germline, one end of the junction differs, possibly owing to a read error. This chain uses TRBV5-5 with TRBJ2-7, with D perhaps matching TRBD2 (6 bases). The length of the CDR3 is 11 residues. Germline loops: CDR1 SGHKS, CDR2 YYEKEE (reference sequence). The CDR3 nucleotides read TGTGCCAGCAGCTTTGAGAGGAGGGAGCGCTTC. Protein product: CASSFERRERF. Looking up the rest from reference TRBV5-5 and TRBJ2-7 gives the full variable domain: DAGVTQSPTHLIKTRGQQVTLRCSPISGHKSVSWYQQVLGQGPQFIFQYYEKEERGRGNFPDRFSARQFPNYSSELNVNALLLGDSALYLCASSFERRERFGPGTRLTVT.